A few counts support the clone carrying this TCR beta chain. Its antigen is currently unknown. The data are from a study of post-analysis software for immune sequencing data. Study details: Patients with relapsing-remitting, secondary progressive and progressive-relapsing multiple sclerosis courses were all represented. Study-level points and caveats: Controls had significantly higher normalized Chao1 diversity than multiple sclerosis patients. The study found TRBV5-6, TRBV5-1 and TRBV20-1 among about 5 TRBV segments more frequent in patients than controls. Samples sharing a preparation batch grouped tightly together when assessed by F measure.

V gave up 4 bases and J gave up 5 bases, with 17 bases separating them. The germline gives CDR1 SQVTM, CDR2 ANQGSEA. The CDR3 covers 14 residues. cDNA libraries of TCR beta carried unique molecular identifiers. Each batch of 1 to 10 million T cells produced roughly 0.5 million cDNA molecules. One entry per CDR3 protein results from TCRdb running MiXCR on the PCR reads. The sample includes fewer than 550,000 distinct CDR3 sequences, under 40% of them seen just once. The sequence was collected from a girl aged 2 to 17 with multiple sclerosis. Sequencing was carried out using blood. The V call is TRBV29-1, the J call TRBJ2-5; D is uncertain. In nucleotides, the CDR3 is TGCAGCGTTGCGCGAGGTTCTCTAAGGGAGACCCAGTACTTC. The encoded protein is CSVARGSLRETQYF.